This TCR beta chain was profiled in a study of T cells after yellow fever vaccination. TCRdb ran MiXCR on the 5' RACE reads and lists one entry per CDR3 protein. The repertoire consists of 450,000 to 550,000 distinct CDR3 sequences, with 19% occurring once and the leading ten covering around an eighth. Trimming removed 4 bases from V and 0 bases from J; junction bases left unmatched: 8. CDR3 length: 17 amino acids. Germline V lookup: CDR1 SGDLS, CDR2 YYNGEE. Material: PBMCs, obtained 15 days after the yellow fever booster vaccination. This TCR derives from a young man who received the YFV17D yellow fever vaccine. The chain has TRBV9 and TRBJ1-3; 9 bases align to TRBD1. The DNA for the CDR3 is TGTGCCAGCAGCCCCGACAGGGGGTTTAGCTCTGGAAACACCATATATTTT. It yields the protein CASSPDRGFSSGNTIYF.